A selection of T cell receptor beta chains follows, all from one sample in a study of identical twins. TCRdb independently ran MiXCR on the 5' RACE reads; one entry per CDR3 protein. The profile covers some 1,600,000 distinct CDR3 sequences, with roughly 35% appearing a single time and roughly 0.3% taken by the ten largest. Sequences were obtained from cord blood. These receptors were taken from a newborn girl in good health. CDR3s include the opening cysteine and the closing phenylalanine or tryptophan. A D gene is named only where the DNA matches it firmly. Where a row states a size, it is once, few, many or the class of an expanded clone; other rows omit it.

V gene: TRBV3-1; D gene: TRBD1; clone size: NA; J gene: TRBJ1-2; CDR3 DNA: TGTGCCAGCAGCCAAGGAGGACAGGGCCTCTATGGCTACACCTTC; CDR3 protein: CASSQGGQGLYGYTF
V gene: TRBV25-1; D gene: TRBD2; clone size: NA; J gene: TRBJ2-3; CDR3 DNA: TGTGCCAGCAGTGCAGCGGGAGGAGGCACAGATACGCAGTATTTT; CDR3 protein: CASSAAGGGTDTQYF
V gene: TRBV20-1; D gene: NA; clone size: many; J gene: TRBJ1-2; CDR3 DNA: TGCAGTGCTATCCAGGGGCTAGCTAACTATGGCTACACCTTC; CDR3 protein: CSAIQGLANYGYTF
V gene: TRBV20-1; D gene: NA; clone size: few; J gene: TRBJ1-4; CDR3 DNA: TGCAGTGCTAGATCGACAGGCTTTAATGAAAAACTGTTTTTT; CDR3 protein: CSARSTGFNEKLFF
V gene: TRBV2; D gene: NA; clone size: NA; J gene: TRBJ1-2; CDR3 DNA: TGTGCCAGCACCCCATGGGGGGCTAATGGCTACACCTTC; CDR3 protein: CASTPWGANGYTF
V gene: TRBV20-1; D gene: NA; clone size: NA; J gene: TRBJ2-5; CDR3 DNA: TGCAGTGCTCAGACTCTCACCCAGGGACCGCGGGAGACCCAGTACTTC; CDR3 protein: CSAQTLTQGPRETQYF
V gene: TRBV6-1; D gene: NA; clone size: few; J gene: TRBJ2-7; CDR3 DNA: TGTGCCAGCAGTTTAAACCACAGGGGGGGGGCCTACGAGCAGTACTTC; CDR3 protein: CASSLNHRGGAYEQYF
V gene: TRBV20-1; D gene: NA; clone size: NA; J gene: TRBJ1-4; CDR3 DNA: TGCAGTGCTCCCGCGGGCAATGGAGGCGAAAAACTGTTTTTT; CDR3 protein: CSAPAGNGGEKLFF
V gene: TRBV5-1; D gene: TRBD1; clone size: NA; J gene: TRBJ2-5; CDR3 DNA: TGCGCCAGCAGCTTGAAGACAGGGATAAAAGCTAACGAGAAGTACTTC; CDR3 protein: CASSLKTGIKANEKYF
V gene: TRBV20-1; D gene: NA; clone size: NA; J gene: TRBJ2-1; CDR3 DNA: TGCAGTGCTACCGGGGTCCGAGGGTACAATGAGCAGTTCTTC; CDR3 protein: CSATGVRGYNEQFF
V gene: TRBV7-2; D gene: TRBD1; clone size: few; J gene: TRBJ1-5; CDR3 DNA: TGTGCCAGCAGCTTAGCGCAGGGGGCGCAGCAGCCCCAGCATTTT; CDR3 protein: CASSLAQGAQQPQHF
V gene: TRBV7-9; D gene: NA; clone size: NA; J gene: TRBJ1-2; CDR3 DNA: TGTGCCAGCAGCTGGTTCGGAGTTGACCGGGACACATATAACTATGGCTACACCTTC; CDR3 protein: CASSWFGVDRDTYNYGYTF
V gene: TRBV11-2; D gene: TRBD1; clone size: few; J gene: TRBJ2-7; CDR3 DNA: TGTGCCAGCAGCTTAGTAAGGGGGCGGCAGTACTTC; CDR3 protein: CASSLVRGRQYF
V gene: TRBV7-2; D gene: TRBD2; clone size: NA; J gene: TRBJ2-3; CDR3 DNA: TGTGCCAGCAGCTTACTCACTTTTGCGGGGGGTAGCACAGATACGCAGTATTTT; CDR3 protein: CASSLLTFAGGSTDTQYF
V gene: TRBV5-1; D gene: NA; clone size: many; J gene: TRBJ2-7; CDR3 DNA: TGCGCCAGCAGCTTATCGGTTTTGGTCCACGAGCAGTACTTC; CDR3 protein: CASSLSVLVHEQYF
V gene: TRBV20-1; D gene: TRBD1; clone size: NA; J gene: TRBJ2-3; CDR3 DNA: TGCAGTGCTCACCAGGGGGATACAGATACGCAGTATTTT; CDR3 protein: CSAHQGDTDTQYF
V gene: TRBV2; D gene: TRBD1; clone size: NA; J gene: TRBJ1-5; CDR3 DNA: TGTGCCAGCAGTGCCGACAGGGAGGATCAGCCCCAGCATTTT; CDR3 protein: CASSADREDQPQHF
V gene: TRBV11-3; D gene: TRBD1; clone size: few; J gene: TRBJ2-1; CDR3 DNA: TGTGCCAGCAGCTTAGGGGGACAGGGTTTAAGCTCCTACAATGAGCAGTTCTTC; CDR3 protein: CASSLGGQGLSSYNEQFF
V gene: TRBV3-1; D gene: TRBD1; clone size: once; J gene: TRBJ2-7; CDR3 DNA: TGTGTCAGCAGCCGGACAGGCTACGAGCAGTACTTC; CDR3 protein: CVSSRTGYEQYF
V gene: TRBV20-1; D gene: TRBD1; clone size: NA; J gene: TRBJ2-4; CDR3 DNA: TGCAGTGCTAGAGTTCGGGACAGTTCCTTAGCCAAAAACATTCAGTACTTC; CDR3 protein: CSARVRDSSLAKNIQYF
V gene: TRBV20-1; D gene: TRBD2; clone size: once; J gene: TRBJ2-3; CDR3 DNA: TGCAGTGCCACCCCCGGGACTAGTCGGACAGATACGCAGTATTTT; CDR3 protein: CSATPGTSRTDTQYF
V gene: TRBV28; D gene: TRBD1; clone size: NA; J gene: TRBJ2-7; CDR3 DNA: TGTGCCAGCAGTGTTAGTGTAGGACAGGGCTCCTACGAGCAGTACTTC; CDR3 protein: CASSVSVGQGSYEQYF
V gene: TRBV7-9; D gene: TRBD1; clone size: NA; J gene: TRBJ1-1; CDR3 DNA: TGTGCCAGCAGCGGACCTAAAACGGGACAGGGAGGCACTGAAGCTTTCTTT; CDR3 protein: CASSGPKTGQGGTEAFF
V gene: TRBV7-2; D gene: NA; clone size: NA; J gene: TRBJ1-1; CDR3 DNA: TGTGCCAGCAGCTCGCAGGGTATGCGACGACTCGGTCCTGAAGCTTTCTTT; CDR3 protein: CASSSQGMRRLGPEAFF
V gene: TRBV29-1; D gene: NA; clone size: many; J gene: TRBJ2-3; CDR3 DNA: TGCAGCGTTGGTGGGTCCGTTACTAGCACAGATACGCAGTATTTT; CDR3 protein: CSVGGSVTSTDTQYF
V gene: TRBV7-2; D gene: NA; clone size: NA; J gene: TRBJ2-1; CDR3 DNA: TGTGCCTGCAGCTTAACGGCCTTAACGGGAGCACCCCCCTACAATGAGCAGTTCTTC; CDR3 protein: CACSLTALTGAPPYNEQFF
V gene: TRBV12-5; D gene: NA; clone size: NA; J gene: TRBJ2-7; CDR3 DNA: TGTGCTAGTGGTTTGATGGCTAAATCCTGCGAGCAGTACTTC; CDR3 protein: CASGLMAKSCEQYF
V gene: TRBV30; D gene: NA; clone size: NA; J gene: TRBJ2-6; CDR3 DNA: TGTGCCTGGAGTCGTCGGGCATATTTACCTGGGGCCAACGTCCTGACTTTC; CDR3 protein: CAWSRRAYLPGANVLTF
V gene: TRBV12-3/TRBV12-4; D gene: NA; clone size: NA; J gene: TRBJ2-1; CDR3 DNA: TGTGCCTCCCCTAGCAGGGGGGCAAGCTCCTACAATGAGCAGTTCTTC; CDR3 protein: CASPSRGASSYNEQFF
V gene: TRBV28; D gene: TRBD1; clone size: NA; J gene: TRBJ2-1; CDR3 DNA: TGTCCCAGCAGTTTATCCCGAAGACAGGGGGCGCGGGATGAGCAGTTCTTC; CDR3 protein: CPSSLSRRQGARDEQFF
V gene: TRBV2; D gene: TRBD1; clone size: NA; J gene: TRBJ2-5; CDR3 DNA: TGTGCCAGCAGTCGGGACAGGGGGCGCTACAATGAGCAGTACTTC; CDR3 protein: CASSRDRGRYNEQYF
V gene: TRBV7-9; D gene: TRBD2; clone size: NA; J gene: TRBJ2-7; CDR3 DNA: TGTGCCAGCAGCTTAGCGCTAACAGCGGGAGATTACGAGCAGTACTTC; CDR3 protein: CASSLALTAGDYEQYF
V gene: TRBV20-1; D gene: NA; clone size: NA; J gene: TRBJ2-1; CDR3 DNA: TGCAGTGCTAGAGGTAGTCCAAGGCGAGGGTACCAAGAGACCCAGTTCTTC; CDR3 protein: CSARGSPRRGYQETQFF
V gene: TRBV6-2/TRBV6-3; D gene: NA; clone size: NA; J gene: TRBJ2-1; CDR3 DNA: TGTGCCAGCAGTTACCTGGAGAAAGGACAGAAATACCAAGAGACCCAGTTCTTC; CDR3 protein: CASSYLEKGQKYQETQFF
V gene: TRBV5-1; D gene: NA; clone size: few; J gene: TRBJ2-3; CDR3 DNA: TGCGCCAGCAGCGTGACTAGGTTCGCAGATACGCAGTATTTT; CDR3 protein: CASSVTRFADTQYF
V gene: TRBV24-1; D gene: TRBD2; clone size: NA; J gene: TRBJ2-5; CDR3 DNA: TGTGCCACCAGTGTAGTGGGGGGGGATTACAATGAGCAGTACTTC; CDR3 protein: CATSVVGGDYNEQYF